These 19 T cell receptor beta chains were sequenced from one sample in a study of human T cells and chemical hapten exposure. Each CDR3 protein is one row after TCRdb ran MiXCR on the RACE reads. The profile shows approximately 320,000 distinct CDR3 sequences, about 5% of them singletons. As for time point: pre-sensitization, week 0. Treatment defined: therapeutic diphenylcyclopropenone sensitization with weekly scalp DPC. Here the sequenced sample was whole blood, taken in connection with sensitization to the hapten diphenylcyclopropenone (DPC). Receptor source: a woman aged 18-29 years with alopecia areata. Some clones in this sample may be carry-over from other donors' samples.

V and J are TRBV7-9 and TRBJ1-2; TRBD1 agrees at 8 bases. With V trimmed by 1 base and J by 2 bases, 6 bases remained unmatched. The CDR3 contains 16 residues. Germline loops: CDR1 SEHNR, CDR2 FQNEAQ (reference sequence). CDR3 in amino acids: CASSLEAGGANYGYTF. The CDR3 DNA follows: TGTGCCAGCAGCTTAGAGGCAGGGGGCGCGAACTATGGCTACACCTTC.

This clonotype was observed a few times. This chain links TRBV12-3 or TRBV12-4 with TRBJ2-2; no definite D call. The CDR3 length is 13 residues. V dropped 6 bases and J dropped 5 bases, with 10 bases sitting between them. CDR3 region: CASRQSETGELFF. The CDR3 DNA reads TGTGCCAGCAGGCAAAGTGAGACCGGGGAGCTGTTTTTT.

The V and J genes are TRBV4-3 and TRBJ2-2; possible D gene TRBD2, 5 bases. CDR1 is LGHNA and CDR2 is YSLEER in the germline V gene. The CDR3 length is 16 residues. The V and J ends lost 3 bases and 0 bases respectively, with 11 bases between them. The CDR3 region is CASSHNGVTNTGELFF. The CDR3 DNA reads as TGCGCCAGCAGCCATAACGGGGTAACGAACACCGGGGAGCTGTTTTTT.

Ten or more counts support this clonotype. The chain joins TRBV28 to TRBJ1-6, with D possibly matching TRBD1 (5 bases). The CDR3 loop spans 19 amino acids. V shed 5 bases and J shed 1 base, with 21 bases lying between them. Germline V gene sequence: CDR1 MDHEN, CDR2 SYDVKM. CDR3 DNA sequence: TGTGCCAGCAGTCAGGGCGATGGGGCGGCGGGGTCCTATAATTCACCCCTCCACTTT. This sequence encodes CASSQGDGAAGSYNSPLHF.

This clonotype was seen a few times. The chain carries TRBV12-3 or TRBV12-4 and TRBJ2-5, with D uncertain. The length of the CDR3 is 15 residues. Deletions cut 2 bases from V and 2 bases from J, with 12 bases between. CDR3 sequence: CASSLTGPTQETQYF. In DNA form, the CDR3 reads TGTGCCAGCAGTTTAACTGGTCCGACTCAAGAGACCCAGTACTTC.

This clonotype was counted a few times. The CDR3 DNA reads TGTGCCAGCAGCCACGCACCACGGCTACAGTGGAACTACGAGCAGTACTTC. It encodes CASSHAPRLQWNYEQYF. This rearrangement joins TRBV14 to TRBJ2-7; no firm D call. Germline CDR1 SGHDN, CDR2 FVKESK. The CDR3 runs to 17 residues. The V and J ends lost 3 bases and 3 bases respectively, with 21 bases between them.

V gene TRBV9 combines with J gene TRBJ2-3; the match to TRBD2 covers 9 bases. Looked up from germline, CDR1 is SGDLS and CDR2 is YYNGEE. The CDR3 runs 15 residues. V lost 3 bases and J lost 1; bases outside the gene matches: 3. Here the CDR3 DNA reads TGTGCCAGCAGCGCTGTAGCGGGGGGCACAGATACGCAGTATTTT. This gives the protein CASSAVAGGTDTQYF.

The chain couples TRBV19 to TRBJ2-3; D is undetermined. V was trimmed by 10 bases and J by 2 bases, leaving 19 bases between them. The V gene's germline CDR1 is LNHDA and CDR2 SQIVND (reference sequence). CDR3 length: 15 amino acids. CDR3 nucleotide sequence: TGTGCCACCGGTCCGGGCCGCGGAATCACAGATACGCAGTATTTT. As protein: CATGPGRGITDTQYF.

This clonotype is medium-sized in the sample. The chain couples TRBV11-1 to TRBJ1-2; 7 bases line up with TRBD1. This CDR3 is built from 15 residues. V gave up 4 bases and J gave up 3 bases; unmatched junction bases: 8. Germline V gene sequence: CDR1 SGHAT, CDR2 FQDESV (reference sequence). The CDR3 loop is CASSSAQGDDYGYTF. CDR3 nucleotide sequence: TGTGCCAGCAGCTCAGCCCAGGGGGACGACTATGGCTACACCTTC.

This clonotype has a handful of counts. The J gene is TRBJ1-2, the V gene TRBV5-1, with 8 nucleotides matching TRBD1. Germline CDR1 and CDR2: SGHRS and YFSETQ. V lost 4 bases to trimming and J lost 4 bases; unmatched junction nucleotides: 9. The CDR3 is 15 residues long. CDR3 sequence: CASSAPGQAFYGYTF. The CDR3 DNA reads as TGCGCCAGCAGCGCGCCGGGACAGGCGTTCTATGGCTACACCTTC. Full variable domain (remainder filled in from reference TRBV5-1 and TRBJ1-2): KAGVTQTPRYLIKTRGQQVTLSCSPISGHRSVSWYQQTPGQGLQFLFEYFSETQRNKGNFPGRFSGRQFSNSRSEMNVSTLELGDSALYLCASSAPGQAFYGYTFGSGTRLTVV.

On this clonotype itself: At one boundary the junction diverges from the germline segment, which might be a read error. The chain couples TRBV27 to TRBJ2-1; 11 nucleotides line up with TRBD2. The CDR3 covers 12 residues. In germline, CDR1 is MNHEY, CDR2 SMNVEV (reference sequence). The CDR3 coding sequence is TGTGCCAGCAGTTTATCGACTAGCGGGGAGGTCTTC. Translating it yields CASSLSTSGEVF.

The J gene is TRBJ1-6, the V gene TRBV7-2; 8 bases fit TRBD1. J gave up 7 bases and V 3 bases, and 8 bases lay outside the gene matches. CDR1 is SGHTA, CDR2 FQGNSA, per germline. This CDR3 comprises 16 residues. The CDR3 DNA reads TGTGCCAGCAGCTTTCCCGGACAGGGAGCGAATTCACCCCTCCACTTT. Amino acids: CASSFPGQGANSPLHF. Variable domain in full (rest from reference TRBV7-2 and TRBJ1-6): GAGVSQSPSNKVTEKGKDVELRCDPISGHTALYWYRQSLGQGLEFLIYFQGNSAPDKSGLPSDRFSAERTGGSVSTLTIQRTQQEDSAVYLCASSFPGQGANSPLHFGNGTRLTVT.

This clonotype was recorded a few times. This chain joins TRBV20-1 and TRBJ1-2; D is unresolved. This CDR3 contains 13 residues. In germline, CDR1 is DFQATT, CDR2 SNEGSKA (reference sequence). V lost 1 base, J lost 1 base, and 7 bases lay in between. The CDR3 nucleotides read TGCAGTGCTAGAGCCCCCGATAACTATGGCTACACCTTC. The encoded protein is CSARAPDNYGYTF.

In regard to this clonotype: This sequence may be a read error, since a much larger clone differs from it by one base. The V gene is TRBV7-2, the J gene TRBJ1-5; TRBD1 is a possible D gene (6 bases). Germline CDR1 reads SGHTA; CDR2 reads FQGNSA. This CDR3 has 15 residues. CDR3 residues: CASSLSGQLNQPHHF. The CDR3 coding sequence is TGTGCCAGCAGCTTATCCGGACAGCTTAATCAGCCCCATCATTTT. The entire variable domain, with the rest obtained from reference TRBV7-2 and TRBJ1-5, is as follows: GAGVSQSPSNKVTEKGKDVELRCDPISGHTALYWYRQSLGQGLEFLIYFQGNSAPDKSGLPSDRFSAERTGGSVSTLTIQRTQQEDSAVYLCASSLSGQLNQPHHFGDGTRLSIL.

This clonotype showed up just a few times. The chain has TRBV5-5 and TRBJ1-1; 7 bases align to TRBD1. This CDR3 spans 15 amino acids. Germline loops: CDR1 SGHKS, CDR2 YYEKEE (reference sequence). The trim removed 5 bases at V and 3 bases at J, leaving 10 bases unmatched. The chain's CDR3 is CASRSRGGADTEAFF. The CDR3 nucleotides read TGTGCCAGCAGGTCTAGAGGGGGCGCCGACACTGAAGCTTTCTTT.

This clonotype has more than one count but fewer than ten. The chain recombines TRBV7-9 with TRBJ2-2; D is unresolved. Looked up from germline, CDR1 is SEHNR and CDR2 is FQNEAQ (reference sequence). Between the trimmed V and J ends, which lost 2 bases and 4 bases, there was a span of 8 bases. This CDR3 is 14 amino acids long. The CDR3 DNA follows: TGTGCCAGCAGCTTAATTGAAACCACCGGGGAGCTGTTTTTT. It translates to CASSLIETTGELFF.

The sample holds a few counts of this clonotype. The chain recombines TRBV27 with TRBJ2-2; D perhaps matches TRBD2 (5 bases). V was trimmed by 7 bases and J by 3 bases, leaving 15 bases between them. CDR3 length: 15 residues. From germline, CDR1 is MNHEY and CDR2 SMNVEV (reference sequence). The chain's CDR3 is CASTLNRADTGELFF. CDR3 DNA sequence: TGTGCCAGCACCTTAAATAGAGCGGACACCGGGGAGCTGTTTTTT.

The chain combines TRBV20-1 with TRBJ1-3, with unresolved D. CDR3 length: 14 residues. The germline V and J ends were trimmed by 3 bases and 1 base, with 10 bases remaining between them. Looked up from germline, CDR1 is DFQATT and CDR2 is SNEGSKA (reference sequence). This chain's CDR3 is CSASAGGSGNTIYF. DNA of the CDR3: TGCAGTGCTAGCGCCGGAGGATCTGGAAACACCATATATTTT.

J is TRBJ2-7 and V is TRBV18, with a weak D call TRBD1 (6 bases). Looked up from germline, CDR1 is KGHSH and CDR2 is LQKENI. The length of the CDR3 is 14 residues. Trimming pared 0 bases from V and 3 bases from J, leaving 9 bases between. The CDR3 sequence is CASSPPNRVYEQYF. CDR3 nucleotides: TGTGCCAGCTCACCACCGAACAGGGTCTACGAGCAGTACTTC.